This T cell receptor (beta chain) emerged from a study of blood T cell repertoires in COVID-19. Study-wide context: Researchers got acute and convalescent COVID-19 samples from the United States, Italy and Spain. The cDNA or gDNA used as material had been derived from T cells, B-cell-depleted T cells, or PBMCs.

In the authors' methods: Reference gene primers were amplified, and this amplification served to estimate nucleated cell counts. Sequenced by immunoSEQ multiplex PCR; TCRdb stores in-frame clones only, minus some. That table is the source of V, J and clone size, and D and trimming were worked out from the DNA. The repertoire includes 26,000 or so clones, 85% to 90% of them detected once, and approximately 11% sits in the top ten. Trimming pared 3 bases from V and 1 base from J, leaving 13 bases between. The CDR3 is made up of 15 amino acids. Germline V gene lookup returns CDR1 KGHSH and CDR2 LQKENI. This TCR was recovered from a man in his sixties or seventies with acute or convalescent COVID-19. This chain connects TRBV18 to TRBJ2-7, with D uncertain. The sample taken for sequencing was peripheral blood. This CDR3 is CASSPSLRVSYEQYF. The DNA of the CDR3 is TGTGCCAGCTCACCGTCACTCCGGGTTTCCTACGAGCAGTACTTC.